A single sample gave rise to the 21 T cell receptor beta chains below, sequenced in a study of siplizumab effects on memory and regulatory T cells. Assay used: immunoSEQ multiplex PCR; TCRdb lists only in-frame clones, some missing. The top ten clones hold 0.95% to 1.4% of a sample with 55,000 to 65,000 clones, about 98% of them seen once. The sequenced sample was naive CD8+ T cells sorted from blood. The receptor set was obtained from a human donor in good health.

J is TRBJ2-7 and V is TRBV18; 9 bases map to TRBD1. Germline CDR1 and CDR2: KGHSH and LQKENI. J gave up 5 bases and V 6 bases, and 11 bases lay outside the gene matches. The CDR3 contains 15 residues. The CDR3 region has the DNA TGTGCCAGCTCTCACGGGACAGGGCGTTTGAACGAGCAGTACTTC. Translated, it gives CASSHGTGRLNEQYF.

The chain employs TRBV11-2 and TRBJ2-1; TRBD2 is a possible D gene (5 bases). The V gene's germline CDR1 is SGHAT and CDR2 FQNNGV. V was pared by 4 bases and J by 5 bases, with 12 bases between. The CDR3 is made up of 14 amino acids. The CDR3 coding sequence is TGTGCCAGCAGCTGGACGGACTTGAACAATGAGCAGTTCTTC. It encodes CASSWTDLNNEQFF.

The V and J genes are TRBV29-1 and TRBJ2-1; D may be TRBD1 (5 bases). The V end lost 1 base, the J end lost 3 bases, and 10 bases lay between the germline ends. The CDR3 consists of 14 residues. Germline V CDR1 and CDR2: SQVTM, ANQGSEA. CDR3 DNA: TGCAGCGTTGAAGGGACACATGGCTACAATGAGCAGTTCTTC. Amino acids: CSVEGTHGYNEQFF.

The V gene is TRBV27, the J gene TRBJ1-2; D might be TRBD1 (5 bases). V shed 3 bases and J shed 4 bases, with 9 bases lying between them. The CDR3 runs 13 residues. The germline V gene has CDR1 MNHEY and CDR2 SMNVEV (reference sequence). CDR3 in DNA: TGTGCCAGCAGTTTTTCCAGGGTCTATGGCTACACCTTC. It is translated as CASSFSRVYGYTF.

The V and J genes are TRBV29-1 and TRBJ2-1; D possibly uses TRBD1 or TRBD2 (6 bases each). Trimming removed 0 bases from V and 4 bases from J, with 16 bases in between. There are 16 residues in the CDR3. CDR1 is SQVTM, CDR2 ANQGSEA, per germline. CDR3 amino acids: CSVEDRGPSLYNEQFF. The CDR3 bases are TGCAGCGTTGAAGATCGGGGGCCATCTCTGTACAATGAGCAGTTCTTC.

J is TRBJ2-1 and V is TRBV5-1; 10 nucleotides agree with TRBD2. The germline CDR1 and CDR2 sequences are SGHRS and YFSETQ. Unmatched junction bases numbered 13, after V lost 1 base and J lost 0 bases. The CDR3 covers 20 residues. The DNA of the CDR3 is TGCGCCAGCAGCTTGAAGCCTAGCGGGAGTCATTCGAGCTCCTACAATGAGCAGTTCTTC. It yields the protein CASSLKPSGSHSSSYNEQFF.

Only one count was recorded for this clone. V gene TRBV29-1 combines with J gene TRBJ2-4; 12 bases line up with TRBD2. V lost 5 bases and J lost 6; bases outside the gene matches: 5. CDR1 is SQVTM, CDR2 ANQGSEA, per germline. This CDR3 region has 14 residues. CDR3 amino acids: CSVPSTSGRNIQYF. In DNA form, the CDR3 reads TGCAGCGTTCCTTCGACTAGCGGGAGAAACATTCAGTACTTC.

The chain employs TRBV6-1 and TRBJ1-3; D possibly corresponds to TRBD1 (5 bases). The V gene's germline CDR1 is MNHNS and CDR2 SASEGT. CDR3 length equals 15 residues. V was trimmed by 7 bases and J by 0 bases, leaving 13 bases between them. CDR3 residues: CASIGAGVSGNTIYF. The CDR3 DNA reads as TGTGCCAGCATTGGGGCCGGGGTCTCTGGAAACACCATATATTTT.

The chain has TRBV7-2 and TRBJ2-7; D is unresolved. V gave up 1 base and J gave up 2 bases, with 12 bases separating them. This CDR3 is 15 amino acids long. Germline CDR1 is SGHTA and CDR2 is FQGNSA. CDR3 residues: CASSLGRHETYEQYF. The DNA of the CDR3 is TGTGCCAGCAGCTTAGGCCGACATGAAACCTACGAGCAGTACTTC. Together with reference TRBV7-2 and TRBJ2-7, the CDR3 gives the full variable domain: GAGVSQSPSNKVTEKGKDVELRCDPISGHTALYWYRQSLGQGLEFLIYFQGNSAPDKSGLPSDRFSAERTGGSVSTLTIQRTQQEDSAVYLCASSLGRHETYEQYFGPGTRLTVT.

The chain employs TRBV7-9 and TRBJ2-1, with 7 nucleotides matching TRBD1. J was trimmed by 10 bases and V by 5 bases; bases with no gene match: 5. This CDR3 region has 12 residues. Germline CDR1 reads SEHNR; CDR2 reads FQNEAQ (reference sequence). CDR3 loop: CASSRGQFEQFF. In DNA, the CDR3 is TGTGCCAGCAGCCGGGGACAGTTCGAGCAGTTCTTC.

The chain recombines TRBV19 with TRBJ2-3; D is undetermined. The CDR3 is made up of 15 amino acids. V dropped 3 bases and J dropped 4 bases, with 14 bases sitting between them. Germline values: CDR1 LNHDA, CDR2 SQIVND (reference sequence). The CDR3 protein is CASSISAVESDTQYF. Written as DNA, the CDR3 is TGTGCCAGTAGTATCTCGGCGGTCGAGTCAGATACGCAGTATTTT.

The rearrangement joins TRBV5-6 to TRBJ2-1, with D perhaps TRBD2 (5 bases). Trimming left V 4 bases short and J 2 bases short, with 16 bases between. The CDR3 consists of 16 residues. CDR1 and CDR2 (germline): SGHDT, YYEEEE. CDR3 amino acids: CASSPDLGMTYNEQFF. The CDR3 DNA is TGTGCCAGCAGCCCGGACCTCGGGATGACCTACAATGAGCAGTTCTTC. The variable domain in full, with the rest retrieved from reference TRBV5-6 and TRBJ2-1, is DAGVTQSPTHLIKTRGQQVTLRCSPKSGHDTVSWYQQALGQGPQFIFQYYEEEERQRGNFPDRFSGHQFPNYSSELNVNALLLGDSALYLCASSPDLGMTYNEQFFGPGTRLTVL.

CDR3 DNA sequence: TGTGCCAGCATCGGGCGGTTGCCTGAAGCTTTCTTT. It yields the protein CASIGRLPEAFF. This chain joins TRBV7-8 and TRBJ1-1; D is ambiguous. The germline V gene has CDR1 SGHVS and CDR2 FQNEAQ. V dropped 7 bases and J dropped 6 bases, with 12 bases sitting between them. The CDR3 length is 12 residues.

This chain uses TRBV19 with TRBJ1-1, with a tentative D call TRBD1 (6 bases). V was cut by 7 bases and J by 5 bases, with 14 bases left in between. Looked up from germline, CDR1 is LNHDA and CDR2 is SQIVND (reference sequence). The CDR3 covers 13 residues. CDR3 bases: TGTGCCAGTACTCAGGACAGATTAACTGAAGCTTTCTTT. Translated: CASTQDRLTEAFF.

The rearrangement joins TRBV19 to TRBJ2-2, with D possibly matching TRBD2 (6 bases). CDR1 and CDR2 from the germline V gene are LNHDA and SQIVND (reference sequence). The length of the CDR3 is 15 residues. V lost 6 bases to trimming and J lost 4 bases, with 15 bases between them. For the CDR3, the DNA is TGTGCCAGTAGAAGGGGCGGGATATCCACCGGGGAGCTGTTTTTT. As protein: CASRRGGISTGELFF.

The chain combines TRBV2 with TRBJ2-5; 9 bases are a match to TRBD2. Trimming at V came to 3 bases and at J to 4 bases, leaving 6 bases not matched to a gene. The CDR3 totals 15 residues. Germline loops: CDR1 SNHLY, CDR2 FYNNEI. The CDR3 bases are TGTGCCAGCAGTGATGGGGGACTAGCCGGAGAGACCCAGTACTTC. It codes for CASSDGGLAGETQYF.

This chain connects TRBV11-2 to TRBJ1-1, with a weak D call TRBD1 (5 bases). Trimming left V 3 bases short and J 5 bases short, with 19 bases between. The CDR3 length is 16 residues. Germline CDR1 and CDR2: SGHAT and FQNNGV. DNA for the CDR3: TGTGCCAGCAGCTTGGAGGGACTTACGGTAAGTACTGAAGCTTTCTTT. This codes for CASSLEGLTVSTEAFF.

J is TRBJ2-7 and V is TRBV29-1, with 12 bases fitting TRBD2. The CDR3 consists of 14 residues. V gave up 6 bases and J gave up 3 bases; unmatched junction bases: 6. Per the germline V gene, CDR1 is SQVTM and CDR2 is ANQGSEA. This chain's CDR3 is CSVSPGLAGYEQYF. CDR3 nucleotides: TGCAGCGTGTCCCCGGGACTAGCGGGCTACGAGCAGTACTTC.

J is TRBJ1-1 and V is TRBV19; no reliable D call. The CDR3 runs 15 residues. The V gene's germline CDR1 is LNHDA and CDR2 SQIVND (reference sequence). Deletions cut 3 bases from V and 3 bases from J, with 14 bases between. In nucleotides, the CDR3 is TGTGCCAGTAGTATGGTTGGAAGATGGGACACTGAAGCTTTCTTT. Its protein is CASSMVGRWDTEAFF.

This chain joins TRBV4-3 and TRBJ2-7, with TRBD1 identical over 9 bases. CDR1 and CDR2 (germline): LGHNA, YSLEER. J lost 6 bases, V lost 0 bases, and 3 bases had no gene match. This CDR3 region has 14 residues. CDR3 sequence reads: CASSQDGQGSEQYF. CDR3 bases: TGCGCCAGCAGCCAAGATGGACAGGGGAGCGAGCAGTACTTC.

This chain joins TRBV2 and TRBJ2-4, with a tentative D call TRBD1 (7 bases). This CDR3 spans 16 amino acids. The germline V and J ends were trimmed by 6 bases and 1 base, with 16 bases remaining between them. In germline, CDR1 is SNHLY, CDR2 FYNNEI. The CDR3 DNA follows: TGTGCCAGCAGACTAACAGGGGCGGGGGCCAAAAACATTCAGTACTTC. It codes for CASRLTGAGAKNIQYF.